These 23 T cell receptor beta chains originate from one sample sequenced in a study of T-cell reconstitution after alpha-beta-depleted transplantation in children (dated by TCRdb to about 2016). Sample treatment or condition, as interpreted from the label and publication: allogeneic hematopoietic cell transplantation with graft depleted of TCRalphabeta T cells and CD19 B cells. The method was PCR. The data were produced on an Illumina HiSeq 2500. Molecular barcoding was employed in the preparation of TCR libraries, with unique molecular identifiers being used to normalize TCRbeta repertoire quantification. In TCRdb, the public reads were trimmed at Q25 with fastp and aligned with MiXCR, with productive beta chains retained. Entries are consolidated by CDR3 protein sequence, retaining the most common genes and DNA. This sample has about 980,000 distinct CDR3 sequences in its table, and about 29% of those were observed once. Clones ranked in the top ten supply about 28% of the sample.

The sample in question was PBMCs, mostly from graft donor cells, obtained 360 days after TCRalphabeta/CD19-depleted stem cell transplant. Receptors originate from a boy less than two years old who had a stem cell transplant for SCID, so the T cells may come from the graft donor.

The CDR3 loop reads CASSQVELSNQPQHF. CDR3 nucleotide sequence: TGCGCCAGCAGCCAAGTAGAGCTTAGCAATCAGCCCCAGCATTTT. The chain recombines TRBV4-1 with TRBJ1-5, with unresolved D. Trimming removed 1 base from V and 0 bases from J, with 7 bases in between. The CDR3 consists of 15 residues. Per germline, CDR1 MGHRA and CDR2 YSYEKL.

This clonotype has just a few counts. The rearrangement uses TRBV20-1 and TRBJ2-2; D is perhaps TRBD1 (6 bases). CDR1 DFQATT and CDR2 SNEGSKA come from the germline V gene (reference sequence). Trimming pared 3 bases from V and 2 bases from J, leaving 13 bases between. CDR3 length equals 15 residues. For the CDR3, the DNA is TGCAGTGCTAGTCGTCCAGGGGCAAACACCGGGGAGCTGTTTTTT. This sequence encodes CSASRPGANTGELFF.

This rearrangement joins TRBV20-1 to TRBJ2-3; possibly TRBD1 for D (5 bases). The CDR3 runs to 14 residues. The V and J ends lost 1 base and 1 base respectively, with 9 bases between them. Germline V gene lookup returns CDR1 DFQATT and CDR2 SNEGSKA (reference sequence). The CDR3 sequence: CSARVQGRTDTQYF. CDR3 in DNA: TGCAGTGCTAGAGTCCAGGGTCGCACAGATACGCAGTATTTT.

This clonotype was recorded a few times. The CDR3 loop reads CASSPDLGPYNEQFF. DNA of the CDR3: TGTGCCAGCAGTCCTGACCTCGGCCCCTACAATGAGCAGTTCTTC. The chain links TRBV27 to TRBJ2-1; D remains ambiguous. With 5 bases removed from V and 2 bases from J, the gap between germline ends came to 13 bases. The length of the CDR3 is 15 residues. CDR1 and CDR2 from the germline V gene are MNHEY and SMNVEV (reference sequence).

This clonotype was found a few times. The V and J genes are TRBV29-1 and TRBJ1-2, with 7 bases aligning to TRBD1. The CDR3 covers 16 residues. The germline V gene encodes CDR1 SQVTM and CDR2 ANQGSEA. Trimming cost V 3 bases and J 3 bases; bases outside gene matches: 13. The CDR3 nucleotides are TGCAGCGTTGATTCCCTTTTGATAGGGGGCTACTATGGCTACACCTTC. Translation: CSVDSLLIGGYYGYTF.

The CDR3: CSVATGLAEYKNEQFF. The CDR3 coding sequence is TGCAGCGTCGCCACCGGACTAGCGGAATATAAGAATGAGCAGTTCTTC. V and J are TRBV29-1 and TRBJ2-1; 10 positions agree with TRBD2. V trimming: 6 bases; J trimming: 7 bases; junction bases outside the gene matches: 15. This CDR3 region has 16 residues. Germline CDR1 SQVTM, CDR2 ANQGSEA.

The chain links TRBV12-3 or TRBV12-4 to TRBJ2-2; D unclear. The CDR3 loop spans 18 amino acids. V lost 6 bases, J lost 0 bases, and 20 bases lay in between. The CDR3 is CASRPSPGQTANTGELFF. The DNA for the CDR3 is TGTGCCAGCAGACCTTCCCCAGGTCAGACCGCGAACACCGGGGAGCTGTTTTTT.

This clonotype was seen a few times. The chain is built from TRBV12-3 or TRBV12-4 and TRBJ2-1, with TRBD2 matching 11 bases. This CDR3 contains 15 residues. Unmatched junction bases numbered 5, after V lost 1 base and J lost 9 bases. The CDR3 is CASSLGLAGSGEQFF. The CDR3 DNA reads as TGTGCCAGCAGTTTAGGACTAGCGGGGTCGGGTGAGCAGTTCTTC.

This sequence joins TRBV7-2 and TRBJ2-7, with 11 nucleotides matching TRBD1. This CDR3 is 15 amino acids long. Germline CDR1 is SGHTA and CDR2 is FQGNSA. Trimming cost V 4 bases and J 6 bases; bases outside gene matches: 8. CDR3 nucleotide sequence: TGTGCCAGCAGCTCAATAGGACAGGGGGCCGGCGAGCAGTACTTC. Translated: CASSSIGQGAGEQYF.

In this sample, this clonotype turned up a few times. The chain employs TRBV6-2 or TRBV6-3 and TRBJ1-5, with D perhaps TRBD1 (5 bases). The CDR3 contains 17 residues. V lost 0 bases, J lost 3 bases, and 15 bases lay in between. Germline V CDR1 and CDR2: MNHEY, SVGEGT. The CDR3 DNA is TGTGCCAGCAGTTACTCGTTCGGGGGTGAGCACAATCAGCCCCAGCATTTT. Translation: CASSYSFGGEHNQPQHF.

This clonotype has more than one count but fewer than ten. The J gene is TRBJ2-2, the V gene TRBV5-1; 8 bases map to TRBD1. V shed 3 bases and J 5 bases; nucleotides not matched to a gene: 12. CDR3 size: 17 residues. Germline lookup yields CDR1 SGHRS and CDR2 YFSETQ. CDR3 nucleotides: TGCGCCAGCAGCTCTCGCACCGGACAGGGTCATACCGGGGAGCTGTTTTTT. Translating it yields CASSSRTGQGHTGELFF.

This chain joins TRBV9 and TRBJ2-5; tentatively, D is TRBD2 (5 bases). With 0 bases removed from V and 3 bases from J, the gap between germline ends came to 6 bases. The CDR3 is 13 residues long. CDR1 SGDLS and CDR2 YYNGEE come from the germline V gene. CDR3 loop: CASSVGRKETQYF. In nucleotides, the CDR3 is TGTGCCAGCAGCGTAGGGAGGAAAGAGACCCAGTACTTC.

This clonotype was found a few times. The CDR3 sequence: CASIKQDDTEAFF. CDR3 sequence (DNA): TGTGCCAGCATCAAACAGGATGACACTGAAGCTTTCTTT. V is TRBV6-1 and J is TRBJ1-1; the D gene is possibly TRBD1 (5 bases). V was cut by 7 bases and J by 3 bases, with 12 bases left in between. This CDR3 contains 13 residues. Germline V gene lookup returns CDR1 MNHNS and CDR2 SASEGT.

This rearrangement joins TRBV20-1 to TRBJ2-1; 8 bases line up with TRBD2. This CDR3 contains 15 residues. The J segment lost 3 bases and the V segment lost 5 bases, leaving 9 bases of the junction unmatched. Per the germline V gene, CDR1 is DFQATT and CDR2 is SNEGSKA (reference sequence). In DNA, the CDR3 is TGCAGTGCTCCGCCCCACGGGGGGGGCTACAATGAGCAGTTCTTC. Translating it yields CSAPPHGGGYNEQFF.

The chain joins TRBV5-1 to TRBJ1-1; D remains ambiguous. The CDR3 loop spans 14 amino acids. Trimming removed 1 base from V and 1 base from J, with 8 bases in between. Germline V lookup: CDR1 SGHRS, CDR2 YFSETQ. The CDR3 sequence is CASSLSNPNTEAFF. The CDR3 DNA follows: TGCGCCAGCAGCTTGTCTAATCCGAACACTGAAGCTTTCTTT.

A few counts support this clonotype. The chain joins TRBV21-1 to TRBJ2-7. TRBV21-1 is listed as a pseudogene. The CDR3 is made up of 9 amino acids. The DNA of the CDR3 is TGTGCCAGCAGCGGGGAGCAGTACTTC. It translates to CASSGEQYF.

The V call is TRBV7-8, the J call TRBJ2-7, with 8 bases fitting TRBD1. J gave up 12 bases and V 7 bases, and 17 bases lay outside the gene matches. Germline V lookup: CDR1 SGHVS, CDR2 FQNEAQ. This CDR3 comprises 14 residues. CDR3 DNA sequence: TGTGCCAGCACCGGAAGTTGGACAGGGCCAAACCTGTACTTC. It yields the protein CASTGSWTGPNLYF.

The gene calls are TRBV3-1 and TRBJ2-1; TRBD2 agrees at 9 bases. CDR1 is LGHDT, CDR2 YNNKEL, per germline (reference sequence). Losses at the gene ends were 0 bases for V and 10 bases for J; bases not matched to a gene: 10. The CDR3 sequence is 16 residues long. CDR3 sequence: CASSQERVGLAGEQFF. The DNA of the CDR3 is TGTGCCAGCAGCCAAGAGCGAGTGGGACTAGCTGGGGAGCAGTTCTTC.

The chain couples TRBV12-3 or TRBV12-4 to TRBJ1-3; D uncertain. The CDR3 consists of 15 residues. V lost 3 bases and J 0 bases, leaving 9 bases between the germline ends. The CDR3 reads CASSFHGYSGNTIYF. The CDR3 DNA reads TGTGCCAGCAGTTTCCATGGCTACTCTGGAAACACCATATATTTT.

The chain couples TRBV12-3 or TRBV12-4 to TRBJ1-4, with D possibly TRBD1 on 6 matching bases. This CDR3 is built from 16 residues. Trimming left V 3 bases short and J 2 bases short, with 13 bases between. The CDR3 loop reads CASSFRGRSTNEKLFF. The CDR3 DNA reads TGTGCCAGCAGTTTCCGGGGGCGGTCGACTAATGAAAAACTGTTTTTT.

This clonotype was counted a few times. V usage is TRBV6-5 and J usage is TRBJ1-6; D call uncertain. The germline V gene encodes CDR1 MNHEY and CDR2 SVGAGI. CDR3 length equals 16 residues. V was pared by 0 bases and J by 5 bases, with 11 bases between. In DNA, the CDR3 is TGTGCCAGCAGTTACTCGAGACGGGCCGATAATTCACCCCTCCACTTT. This gives the protein CASSYSRRADNSPLHF.

The genes are TRBV12-3 or TRBV12-4 and TRBJ2-1; 10 bases are a match to TRBD2. V was clipped by 5 bases and J by 6 bases; unmatched bases: 4. The CDR3 is made up of 14 amino acids. CDR3 DNA: TGTGCCAGCAGTCAAGGACTAGCGGCCAATGAGCAGTTCTTC. Its protein is CASSQGLAANEQFF.

Only a few counts were recorded for this clonotype. The genes are TRBV29-1 and TRBJ1-1; D remains ambiguous. This CDR3 is built from 10 residues. V gave up 4 bases and J gave up 7 bases, with 7 bases separating them. In germline, CDR1 is SQVTM, CDR2 ANQGSEA. CDR3 residues: CSVGHSEAFF. In nucleotides, the CDR3 is TGCAGCGTTGGACACAGTGAAGCTTTCTTT.